This TCR beta chain was sequenced during a study of T cells expressing NK-cell markers. Looked up from germline, CDR1 is LGHDT and CDR2 is YNNKEL (reference sequence). The CDR3 consists of 16 residues. Reanalyzing the 5' RACE reads, TCRdb keeps one entry per CDR3 protein, without DNA. This sample's clone table lists about 370,000 distinct CDR3 sequences. Sequenced: blood T cells: a sorted CD56 or NKG2C T cell subset, CD4+ or CD8+ T cells, or bulk PBMC T cells (not recorded which). The receptor was derived from a woman aged 50 to 60 in good health. V gene TRBV3-1 combines with J gene TRBJ2-1; lacking DNA, the TRBD1 call made by TCRdb goes unchecked. CDR3: CASSSRRGDGYNEQFF.